The clone carrying this T cell receptor (beta chain) was observed at least ten times. Antigen specificity is unknown. Amplification targeted TCR beta CDR3 regions from RNA transcripts. The study used the HTBI primer set for a first-round RT-PCR of the TCR CDR3. TCRdb processed the multiplex PCR reads anew with MiXCR; each CDR3 protein has one entry. The table shows around 350,000 distinct CDR3 sequences, with roughly an eighth occurring only once. This entry comes from a study of T cells in Graves' hyperthyroidism and ophthalmopathy. Per the germline V gene, CDR1 is SGHTA and CDR2 is FQGNSA. V lost 1 base to trimming and J lost 7 bases; unmatched junction nucleotides: 7. There are 15 residues in the CDR3. Hyperthyroidism had been newly diagnosed in patients aged 18 to 65, and its duration was under 2 months. The source of the PBMCs was around 9 ml of fresh peripheral blood. Regarding the study as a whole: Most expanded thyroid clonotypes above 0.001 also appeared in blood.

The rearrangement links TRBV7-2 to TRBJ2-7, with 10 bases fitting TRBD1. The TCR sequence derives from a woman aged 18-29 years with Graves' hyperthyroidism. Sample: blood. The DNA for the CDR3 is TGTGCCAGCAGCTTAGTCGGGACAGGGGTGGGGGAGCAGTACTTC. Its translation is CASSLVGTGVGEQYF.